This T cell receptor (beta chain) stems from a study of beta chain features in type 1 diabetes. Of the isolated RNA, all was reverse transcribed, and so the sequenced material was expressed TCRB transcripts. TCRdb keeps only in-frame clones here, not all; method: immunoSEQ multiplex PCR. The sample lists some 900,000 clones, 15% to 20% occurring once. Comments on this clone: What it binds is not known.

In total, each donor contributed a single heparinised blood draw that averaged around 110 mL. CD45RO/CCR7/CD25/CD127/CD95/CD27 separated CD4+ naive, central memory, regulatory and stem cell-like memory cells by sorting. Findings and limits, study-wide: When VDJ junctions were examined, type 1 diabetes patients showed fewer insertions and more deletions. Moderate yet significant TCRB CDR3 shortening was seen in Type 1 diabetes patients in all four CD4+ subsets.

Germline V CDR1 and CDR2: SGHTA, FQGNSA. The junction had 11 bases not matched to a gene; V was cut back by 4 bases and J by 6 bases. The CDR3 has 16 amino acids. The chain joins TRBV7-2 to TRBJ2-3; 9 bases match TRBD2. Sequencing was performed on naive CD4+ T cells from blood. This clonotype was obtained from a woman aged 18-29 years in good health. The CDR3 DNA reads as TGTGCCAGCAGCTCCAAGACTAGCGGCAAGCGGGATACGCAGTATTTT. Translating it yields CASSSKTSGKRDTQYF.